The 20 T cell receptor beta chains below were found in one sample sequenced in a study of T cell changes during pregnancy in multiple sclerosis. Method: immunoSEQ multiplex PCR; TCRdb's copy keeps in-frame clones and lacks some. The sample records approximately 100,000 clones, over 85% being singletons. The sample here was peripheral blood, taken in the first trimester of pregnancy. These receptors were collected from a female donor with multiple sclerosis, enrolled in a pregnancy study.

This clone was counted once. V usage is TRBV11-2 and J usage is TRBJ2-7; 10 bases align to TRBD1. CDR1 is SGHAT, CDR2 FQNNGV, per germline. Losses at the gene ends were 5 bases for V and 5 bases for J; bases not matched to a gene: 12. The CDR3 consists of 16 residues. The chain's CDR3 is CASSPLPGTGVHEQYF. The CDR3 bases are TGTGCCAGCAGCCCACTCCCCGGGACAGGGGTCCACGAGCAGTACTTC.

The genes are TRBV9 and TRBJ2-2; the D gene is possibly TRBD2 (6 bases). V was clipped by 0 bases and J by 6 bases, with 12 bases between them. Germline CDR1 reads SGDLS; CDR2 reads YYNGEE. This CDR3 comprises 15 residues. CDR3 coding DNA: TGTGCCAGCAGCGTAGCCGGTTCGGGGGCCGGGGAGCTGTTTTTT. Its protein product is CASSVAGSGAGELFF.

V usage is TRBV5-1 and J usage is TRBJ2-1; 7 bases fit TRBD2. V gave up 1 base and J gave up 4 bases; unmatched junction bases: 2. This CDR3 is built from 14 residues. Germline V gene sequence: CDR1 SGHRS, CDR2 YFSETQ. The CDR3 protein is CASSLSGAYNEQFF. CDR3 coding DNA: TGCGCCAGCAGCTTGAGCGGGGCTTACAATGAGCAGTTCTTC.

The rearrangement uses TRBV6-5 and TRBJ1-2; the match to TRBD1 covers 7 bases. The J segment lost 5 bases and the V segment lost 4 bases, leaving 1 base of the junction unmatched. The CDR3 has 12 residues. Germline V CDR1 and CDR2: MNHEY, SVGAGI. The CDR3 nucleotides read TGTGCCAGCAGTTCGACAGGGTATGGCTACACCTTC. It translates to CASSSTGYGYTF.

The rearrangement links TRBV1 to TRBJ2-7; the DNA was not used to check the table's D call, TRBD1. TRBV1 is annotated as a pseudogene. The CDR3 length is 12 residues. As DNA, the CDR3 is TGCACCAGCAGCCAGGGGCGGTACGAGCAGTACTTC. It encodes CTSSQGRYEQYF.

This chain connects TRBV7-9 to TRBJ2-5, with a weak D call TRBD1 (6 bases). There are 15 residues in the CDR3. The germline V and J ends were trimmed by 3 bases and 2 bases, with 13 bases remaining between them. Germline-derived CDR1 and CDR2 are SEHNR and FQNEAQ (reference sequence). The CDR3 bases are TGTGCCAGCAGCTTCTCTTACAGGGAACAAGAGACCCAGTACTTC. Translated: CASSFSYREQETQYF.

This chain uses TRBV7-9 with TRBJ2-5; 8 positions agree with TRBD1. The CDR3 is 13 amino acids. V gave up 6 bases and J gave up 1 base; unmatched junction bases: 1. Germline V gene lookup returns CDR1 SEHNR and CDR2 FQNEAQ (reference sequence). The CDR3 reads CASRQGAQETQYF. The CDR3, as DNA: TGTGCCAGCAGGCAGGGGGCCCAAGAGACCCAGTACTTC.

The chain is built from TRBV19 and TRBJ1-5; TRBD1 matches at 8 bases. CDR1 LNHDA and CDR2 SQIVND come from the germline V gene (reference sequence). V lost 2 bases, J lost 0 bases, and 3 bases stayed unmatched. The CDR3 is 16 amino acids. CDR3 DNA sequence: TGTGCCAGTAGTATATGGGACAGGCCTAGCAATCAGCCCCAGCATTTT. This encodes CASSIWDRPSNQPQHF.

The chain uses TRBV9 and TRBJ2-3, with a weak D call TRBD1 (6 bases). The CDR3 contains 15 residues. From germline, CDR1 is SGDLS and CDR2 YYNGEE. V was cut by 3 bases and J by 2 bases, with 13 bases left in between. The CDR3 nucleotides read TGTGCCAGCAGCGCAACGACAGGAATCACAGATACGCAGTATTTT. This gives the protein CASSATTGITDTQYF.

The chain employs TRBV10-2 and TRBJ2-5; 12 nucleotides line up with TRBD2. The CDR3 extends over 14 amino acids. Unmatched junction bases numbered 3, after V lost 6 bases and J lost 4 bases. CDR1 is WSHSY and CDR2 is SAAADI in the germline V gene. CDR3 loop: CASRTSGGTETQYF. In DNA, the CDR3 is TGCGCCAGCAGGACTAGCGGGGGCACAGAGACCCAGTACTTC.

The chain uses TRBV2 and TRBJ1-2; no firm D call. The germline CDR1 and CDR2 sequences are SNHLY and FYNNEI. V lost 1 base and J lost 4, with 10 bases in between. The CDR3 loop spans 14 amino acids. The CDR3 sequence: CASSEETDFYGYTF. CDR3 DNA: TGTGCCAGCAGTGAAGAGACGGACTTCTATGGCTACACCTTC.

In nucleotides, the CDR3 is TGTGCCAGCAGCTTGGGACAGGGGTACAACTATGGCTACACCTTC. It translates to CASSLGQGYNYGYTF. The J gene is TRBJ1-2, the V gene TRBV5-5, with 8 bases that match TRBD1. Germline V gene lookup returns CDR1 SGHKS and CDR2 YYEKEE (reference sequence). The CDR3 loop spans 15 amino acids. Losses at the gene ends were 0 bases for V and 2 bases for J; bases not matched to a gene: 3.

The chain recombines TRBV2 with TRBJ2-7; TRBD2 is a possible D gene (6 bases). Germline V gene data show CDR1 as SNHLY and CDR2 as FYNNEI. V was shortened by 2 bases and J by 4 bases, with 15 bases between the two germline ends. This CDR3 spans 15 amino acids. The CDR3 nucleotides read TGTGCCAGCAGTGAATGGAACCGGGGGTCGTACGAGCAGTACTTC. It translates to CASSEWNRGSYEQYF.

The chain has TRBV4-1 and TRBJ1-5; D gene ambiguous. Germline V gene data show CDR1 as MGHRA and CDR2 as YSYEKL. V gave up 0 bases and J gave up 4 bases, with 7 bases separating them. The CDR3 totals 14 residues. CDR3: CASSQEQANQPQHF. The CDR3, as DNA: TGCGCCAGCAGCCAAGAGCAGGCTAATCAGCCCCAGCATTTT.

The chain carries TRBV11-2 and TRBJ2-5; perhaps TRBD2 as D (6 bases). CDR1 is SGHAT and CDR2 is FQNNGV in the germline V gene. The CDR3 spans 13 residues. V lost 4 bases and J lost 5, with 11 bases in between. CDR3 sequence: CASSSSGGETQYF. The CDR3 coding sequence is TGTGCCAGCAGCTCCAGCGGAGGGGAGACCCAGTACTTC.

The chain employs TRBV6-5 and TRBJ1-1, with D perhaps matching TRBD1 (5 bases). The CDR3 loop spans 15 amino acids. CDR1 is MNHEY and CDR2 is SVGAGI in the germline V gene. V was shortened by 0 bases and J by 1 base, with 9 bases between the two germline ends. CDR3 region: CASSYSRQGNTEAFF. The DNA for the CDR3 is TGTGCCAGCAGTTACTCTCGGCAGGGGAACACTGAAGCTTTCTTT.

The genes are TRBV20-1 and TRBJ2-3; D is possibly TRBD1 (5 bases). V was shortened by 5 bases and J by 4 bases, with 7 bases between the two germline ends. The CDR3 is 11 residues long. Germline V CDR1 and CDR2: DFQATT, SNEGSKA (reference sequence). For the CDR3, the DNA is TGCAGTGCTCTCAGGGCAGATACGCAGTATTTT. It translates to CSALRADTQYF.

This rearrangement joins TRBV27 to TRBJ1-5; 7 bases fit TRBD1. Germline lookup yields CDR1 MNHEY and CDR2 SMNVEV (reference sequence). V shed 10 bases, J shed 4 bases, and the junction held 13 bases outside the gene matches. This CDR3 comprises 15 residues. CDR3 in DNA: TGTGCCATCCCCCTTGGACAGGCTCGTAATCAGCCCCAGCATTTT. It is translated as CAIPLGQARNQPQHF.

In this sample, this clone turned up once. The chain links TRBV20-1 to TRBJ1-1; D remains ambiguous. The CDR3 has 11 amino acids. The V gene lost 5 bases and the J gene lost 3 bases, with 7 bases spanning the gap. Germline lookup yields CDR1 DFQATT and CDR2 SNEGSKA (reference sequence). The DNA of the CDR3 is TGCAGTGCTGTAGAGGACACTGAAGCTTTCTTT. Its protein product is CSAVEDTEAFF.

CDR3 sequence: CASSLPGKYGYTF. CDR3 sequence (DNA): TGTGCCAGTAGTTTACCAGGGAAATATGGCTACACCTTC. The genes are TRBV19 and TRBJ1-2; the D gene is possibly TRBD1 (5 bases). The germline V gene encodes CDR1 LNHDA and CDR2 SQIVND (reference sequence). Trimming took 5 bases from V and 5 from J, leaving 12 bases between them. This CDR3 spans 13 amino acids.